Described below is a single T cell receptor beta chain sequence and its context. Its antigen is not yet known. No much larger clone is present one base from it, and per-base qualities are unavailable. This sample is part of a study of shared clonotypes between healthy human individuals (TCRdb year 2020). The study in broad terms: A couple of women and a few men aged 18 to 49 years were included in the cohort. Per donor, three plates each were used for CD4 naive and CD4 memory, two for CD8 naive, and one for CD8 memory. The study deeply sequenced blood TCR repertoires of about 5 healthy adults to estimate repertoire size and the extent of clonotype sharing between individuals. Libraries were prepared and TCR repertoires were sequenced by different laboratories using diverse techniques, in order to increase sequencing depth and limit assay-specific biases. Leukapheresis yielded between about 0.94 and 10 billion PBMCs per donor. Study-wide findings and limitations: Pairwise subsampling indicated that sequencing depth was expected to affect the degree of clonotype sharing among donors. Even with the large sequencing depth, rarefaction of the sorted-subset datasets indicated that sequencing was incomplete. Naive subsets generally had larger estimated clonotype richness than memory subsets. Because the study included a small number of donors, the genetic and exposure-history diversity represented was limited. When four donors were compared, the shared fraction of clonotypes was roughly 4.8% for naive CD4, more than 3% for naive CD8, more than 2% for memory CD4, and less than 0.45% for memory CD8. Compared with non-shared clonotypes, clonotypes shared by all four sorted-subset donors had higher generation probabilities. Sampling was limited to blood, and TCR repertoires in tissue likely differ from TCR repertoires in blood.

TCR CDR3 regions were amplified from genomic DNA by multiplex PCR using the deep immunoSEQ assay. Extracted genomic DNA from each cell subset was spread evenly across all wells of several immunoSEQ 96-well plates, with each plate serving as a replicate. Each replicate PCR for sorted subsets received around 200 ng genomic DNA, equal to roughly 29,000 T cell genomes. Purified libraries were quantified with a Qubit 3.0 fluorometer, sized on a Bioanalyzer 2100, and re-quantified with the KAPA Library Quantification kit. Each immunoSEQ 96-well plate was sequenced on its own single-read 150-cycle Illumina NextSeq 550 flow cell. Per the authors' processing: The immunoSEQ output contained only junctional sequences without quality scores, so filtering could not match that applied to full-length reads. Sequences were annotated with PyIR, a Python wrapper for IgBLAST v1.9, and V/J genes and CDR3 were assigned using IMGT germline references. Reads were removed for weak V/J assignments (E-value above 1e-6), missing CDR3, stop codons, out-of-frame junctions, or ambiguous translated residues. V3J clonotypes were defined as sequences sharing an identical inferred V gene, J gene, and CDR3 amino acid sequence. Percentage overlap between repertoires was computed as shared unique clonotypes divided by the size of the smaller repertoire. RTK rarefaction, the Chao1 estimator, and Recon v2.1 estimates of unobserved clonotypes were used to assess repertoire richness. OLGA was used to compute generation probabilities for all TCRbeta clonotypes that the gDNA method yielded from a handful of donors. This immuneACCESS table, as held by TCRdb, lists in-frame sequences with V and J called but not all clones. Of the missing ones, under half trace to an unresolved V gene in checked studies; the others have no known cause. V, J and clone size are taken as reported in that table, and D and trimming were inferred from the DNA itself. The sample has around 700,000 clones on record, less than 80% of them singletons. About 2% of the sample belongs to the ten largest clones.

The donors were healthy, HIV-negative adults with no recently reported acute infections or vaccinations. Only Caucasian adults living in Nashville, Tennessee, USA were represented among the donors. CD4+ T cells were enriched through magnetic negative selection, after which naive cells were positively selected on CD45RA and the remaining negative fraction served as the memory subset. Blood was collected by leukapheresis, and PBMCs were isolated by Ficoll-Histopaque density gradient centrifugation and then cryopreserved in liquid nitrogen vapor phase. Purity and quantity of every magnetically sorted T cell population were checked by analytical flow cytometry. Each sorted fraction had its genomic DNA isolated and then quantified by UV absorbance on a Nanodrop 2000c. The CDR3, cysteine through phenylalanine, is 13 amino acids long. Solely the CDR3 DNA is kept, with 39 bases framed from the first base. The germline ends are 10 bases apart after V is trimmed by 5 bases and J by 2 bases. Looking up the germline V gene yields CDR1 MNHNS and CDR2 SASEGT.

This receptor was identified in a woman aged 25 to 39 in good health. The sample consisted of memory CD4+ T cells sorted from blood. This specimen's cell subset or site label, per the study, means: CD45RA-negative fraction. This receptor chain uses TRBV6-1 and TRBJ2-7; the D gene cannot be resolved beyond TRBD1 or TRBD2, each matching 5 bases. The CDR3 protein is CASSRDRAYEQYF. Here is the DNA: TGTGCCAGCAGTCGGGACCGAGCCTACGAGCAGTACTTC.